The present entry profiles one TCR beta chain with its context. Antigen unknown. The assay was immunoSEQ multiplex PCR, and TCRdb's table has in-frame clones only and misses some. The repertoire consists of about 76,000 clones, with about 90% occurring once and the leading ten covering 5%. Unmatched junction bases numbered 1, after V lost 4 bases and J lost 10 bases. The germline V gene encodes CDR1 SGHVS and CDR2 FQNEAQ. The CDR3 loop spans 11 amino acids. The sample is drawn from a study of resident and recirculating memory T cells in vitiligo. Stable vitiligo meant no lesion change over the previous 6 months. No patient showed confetti depigmentation, a clinical sign of active disease. General observations from the study: No unique dominant TCR clone was found in vitiligo lesions.

The rearrangement joins TRBV7-8 to TRBJ1-1, with 9 bases that match TRBD1. The source of this sequence is a male donor with vitiligo. Sequenced: blood. CDR3 bases: TGTGCCAGCAGCTGGGGACAGGGAGCTTTCTTT. Translation gives CASSWGQGAFF. Full variable domain (outside the CDR3, taken from reference TRBV7-8 and TRBJ1-1): GAGVSQSPRYKVAKRGQDVALRCDPISGHVSLFWYQQALGQGPEFLTYFQNEAQLDKSGLPSDRFFAERPEGSVSTLKIQRTQQEDSAVYLCASSWGQGAFFGQGTRLTVV.